This TCR beta chain was captured by sequencing in a study of blood T cell repertoires in COVID-19. This CDR3 spans 16 amino acids. Germline trimming cut 4 bases from V and 1 base from J; bases unmatched to any gene: 9. Germline CDR1 is SGHAT and CDR2 is FQNNGV. Original processing methods: Amplification of reference gene primers provided the estimated nucleated cell counts. Clones were sequenced by immunoSEQ multiplex PCR, and TCRdb holds only the in-frame ones, with some missing. That table supplies the V and J calls and clone size; D and trimming were determined from the DNA. Of hundreds of thousands of clones in the sample, about 87% were seen once.

The chain uses TRBV11-2 and TRBJ2-5; 7 bases agree with TRBD2. The specimen sequenced was peripheral blood. The TCR sequence derives from a woman in her sixties or seventies with COVID-19, enrolled during active disease. This CDR3 is CASSSLAGVAQETQYF. The CDR3 nucleotides are TGTGCCAGCAGCTCCCTCGCGGGGGTAGCCCAAGAGACCCAGTACTTC.